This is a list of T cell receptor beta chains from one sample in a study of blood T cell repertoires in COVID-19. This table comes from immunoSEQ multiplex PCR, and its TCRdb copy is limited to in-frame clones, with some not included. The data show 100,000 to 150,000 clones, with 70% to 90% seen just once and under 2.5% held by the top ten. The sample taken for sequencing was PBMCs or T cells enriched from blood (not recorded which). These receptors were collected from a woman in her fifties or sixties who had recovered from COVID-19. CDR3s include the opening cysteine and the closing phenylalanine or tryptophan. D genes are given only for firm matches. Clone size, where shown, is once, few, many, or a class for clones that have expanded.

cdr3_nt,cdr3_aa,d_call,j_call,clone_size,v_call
TGTGCCAGCAGTTTCTCGGCGCCTACGGGAGAGACCCAGTACTTC,CASSFSAPTGETQYF,.,TRBJ2-5,.,TRBV27
TGTGCCAGCAGCGGGGGGGTGGCTTCGTCCTACAATGAGCAGTTCTTC,CASSGGVASSYNEQFF,TRBD2,TRBJ2-1,.,TRBV27
TGTGCCAGCAGCGTACCTAAGGGGGCGTCGAACACTGAAGCTTTCTTT,CASSVPKGASNTEAFF,TRBD1,TRBJ1-1,once,TRBV9
TGCGCCAGCAGCCAAGGGGGACTAGCGGGGGGCTCCTACGAGCAGTACTTC,CASSQGGLAGGSYEQYF,TRBD2,TRBJ2-7,.,TRBV4-1
TGCGCCAGCAGCTGGGGCCCCCTTTACGAGCAGTACTTC,CASSWGPLYEQYF,.,TRBJ2-7,.,TRBV5-1
TGTGCCAGCAGCTTAGGAGACAGGGTAAATGAAAAACTGTTTTTT,CASSLGDRVNEKLFF,TRBD1,TRBJ1-4,.,TRBV7-6
TGTGCCACCAGTGATCCAGGAGAGACCCAGTACTTC,CATSDPGETQYF,.,TRBJ2-5,.,TRBV24-1
TGTGCCAGTAGTATCACCGGGACACATGAAGCTTTCTTT,CASSITGTHEAFF,.,TRBJ1-1,.,TRBV19
TGCGCCAGCAGCCATTTGTTGTTAAGGACAGGGGCTAACTATGGCTACACCTTC,CASSHLLLRTGANYGYTF,TRBD1,TRBJ1-2,.,TRBV4-1
TGTGCCCGCTATCCGTGGGACACCAGGTGGAACGAGCAGTACTTC,CARYPWDTRWNEQYF,.,TRBJ2-7,.,TRBV6-5
TGTGCCAGCAGCACACAAGAGACCCAGTACTTC,CASSTQETQYF,.,TRBJ2-5,few,TRBV28
TGTGCCAGCAGCGTATCGGGACAGGGGGATTCACCCCTCCACTTT,CASSVSGQGDSPLHF,TRBD1,TRBJ1-6,.,TRBV9
TGCGCCAGCAGCCAAGAGTCTTCCGAGCCTCATCAGCCCCAGCATTTT,CASSQESSEPHQPQHF,.,TRBJ1-5,few,TRBV4-1
TGCGCCAGCAGCCAAGAGCGGCCTAGCCCGAGCACAGATACGCAGTATTTT,CASSQERPSPSTDTQYF,.,TRBJ2-3,.,TRBV4-1
TGTGCCACCTCCCGGGGCAGGGGAGTTACCGGGGAGCTGTTTTTT,CATSRGRGVTGELFF,.,TRBJ2-2,.,TRBV24-1
TGCGCCAGCAGCTTCGGGACAGGCGGGATCTATGGCTACACCTTC,CASSFGTGGIYGYTF,TRBD1,TRBJ1-2,few,TRBV5-1
TGTGCCAGCAGCTCGCCGGGAAGTTCCGTTGGGGCTTTCTTT,CASSSPGSSVGAFF,.,TRBJ1-1,.,TRBV5-8
TGTGCTAGTGGAAGACTAGCGGGAAGCACCTACGAGCAGTACTTC,CASGRLAGSTYEQYF,TRBD2,TRBJ2-7,.,TRBV12-5
TGTGCCATCAGAAGCCCCGGGACAGGAAGCACAGATACGCAGTATTTT,CAIRSPGTGSTDTQYF,TRBD1,TRBJ2-3,.,TRBV10-3
TGTGCCAGCAGCTTAGGCGGTTTAGGAAATGAGCAGTTCTTC,CASSLGGLGNEQFF,.,TRBJ2-1,.,TRBV11-2
TGTGCCAGCAGCTCAGGGGGTCGGTATGGCTACACCTTC,CASSSGGRYGYTF,TRBD1,TRBJ1-2,.,TRBV7-8
TGTGCCACCAGCAGAGCCGGGACAGGGGGTCCAGATACGCAGTATTTT,CATSRAGTGGPDTQYF,TRBD1,TRBJ2-3,.,TRBV15
TGTGCCAGCAGCTGGACTAGTTCCGATGAGCAGTTCTTC,CASSWTSSDEQFF,TRBD2,TRBJ2-1,.,TRBV5-4
TGTGCCAGCAGCCTGGGGACAGCCAGGGGGGATCAGCCCCAGCATTTT,CASSLGTARGDQPQHF,TRBD1,TRBJ1-5,.,TRBV7-2
TGTGCCAGCATTGGAACAGGGACCACTGAAGCTTTCTTT,CASIGTGTTEAFF,.,TRBJ1-1,.,TRBV2
TGTGCTAGCAGCTCCTCTAGCGGGGGTAACAATGAGCAGTTCTTC,CASSSSSGGNNEQFF,TRBD2,TRBJ2-1,.,TRBV7-7
TGTGCCAGCAGACCGGGACTAGAAGTAAGGGATACGCAGTATTTT,CASRPGLEVRDTQYF,TRBD2,TRBJ2-3,.,TRBV27
TGTGCCAGCAGCCCGGGACTAGCGGGTACCGGGGAGCTGTTTTTT,CASSPGLAGTGELFF,TRBD2,TRBJ2-2,.,TRBV11-2
TGTGCCAGCTCACCGCTCCCTCTAGCGGGGGGGCCGACTTTGAGAGATACGCAGTATTTT,CASSPLPLAGGPTLRDTQYF,TRBD2,TRBJ2-3,once,TRBV18
TGTGCCAGCAGCTTCCTGGAGGGGGCGTATGCTTTCTTT,CASSFLEGAYAFF,TRBD1,TRBJ1-1,.,TRBV7-2
TGCGCCAGCAGCCAAAGTCAGGAGGTTGGTCTCCCCTATGGCTACACCTTC,CASSQSQEVGLPYGYTF,.,TRBJ1-2,.,TRBV4-3
TGTGCCAGCAGTCCCCCCCCTGGGGGCAGGGAGCTGTTTTTT,CASSPPPGGRELFF,.,TRBJ2-2,.,TRBV6-5
TGTGCTAGTGGTTTAATCAGGGGGGTAAATCAGCCCCAGCATTTT,CASGLIRGVNQPQHF,TRBD1,TRBJ1-5,few,TRBV12-5
TGTGCCAGCAGTGAAGTGCTGGGGCAGGCTAAAGCTTTCTTT,CASSEVLGQAKAFF,.,TRBJ1-1,.,TRBV6-1
TGCAGCGTTGATGAGCAGGGGGTGGGTGGTGAGCAGTTCTTC,CSVDEQGVGGEQFF,TRBD1,TRBJ2-1,.,TRBV29-1
TGTGCCAGCAGCTTAGTACGGGGGGGCTCCTACAATGAGCAGTTCTTC,CASSLVRGGSYNEQFF,TRBD2,TRBJ2-1,.,TRBV11-2
TGTGCCAGCAGTTCGCATACGGGACACACTTCCGAGCAGTACTTC,CASSSHTGHTSEQYF,.,TRBJ2-7,.,TRBV28
TGTGCCAGCAGTGGGGGACTTCGGGGATTTGTGACTGAAGCTTTCTTT,CASSGGLRGFVTEAFF,.,TRBJ1-1,once,TRBV6-1
TGCGCCAGCAGCGAGGGGCAGGGGAGCACCGGGGAGCTGTTTTTT,CASSEGQGSTGELFF,.,TRBJ2-2,.,TRBV5-1
TGTGCCAGCAGTTACCCGACAGTGCACTCCCTGGAGACCCAGTACTTC,CASSYPTVHSLETQYF,.,TRBJ2-5,.,TRBV6-2/TRBV6-3
TGTGCCAGCAGCCCTTTAGCGGGGGGGCCCTACTTC,CASSPLAGGPYF,TRBD2,TRBJ2-7,.,TRBV3-1/TRBV3-2
TGTGCCAGCTCACCCGACAGGAGCTCCTATAATTCACCCCTCCACTTT,CASSPDRSSYNSPLHF,.,TRBJ1-6,.,TRBV18
TGTGCCAGTAGTATTTGGGGTCAGGGTTCGGTCCCCTACGAGCAGTACTTC,CASSIWGQGSVPYEQYF,.,TRBJ2-7,.,TRBV19
TGTGCCAGCAGTTATTATGGGGCTTCGGAGGGCTACACCTTC,CASSYYGASEGYTF,.,TRBJ1-2,.,TRBV6-2/TRBV6-3
TGCGCCAGCAGCACTAGTCCCACCCCTCCTGTCGAGCAGTACTTC,CASSTSPTPPVEQYF,.,TRBJ2-7,few,TRBV5-1
TGTGCCAGCAGCCCCTCAGCGGGGGCCAGCACAGATACGCAGTATTTT,CASSPSAGASTDTQYF,TRBD2,TRBJ2-3,.,TRBV11-1
TGTGCCAGCAGCTTGACAGGGGACGGCTACGAGCAGTACTTC,CASSLTGDGYEQYF,TRBD1,TRBJ2-7,once,TRBV5-4
TGTGCCAGCAGTTTATATGGGACAATCTATGGCTACACCTTC,CASSLYGTIYGYTF,.,TRBJ1-2,.,TRBV27
TGTGCCAGCAGCTTAGGACAGGGTGGTGAAAAACTGTTTTTT,CASSLGQGGEKLFF,TRBD1,TRBJ1-4,.,TRBV5-8
TGTGCCAGCAGCTTAGGGACGGGGGGGAAAATGTTTTTT,CASSLGTGGKMFF,TRBD2,TRBJ2-2,.,TRBV7-2
TGCGCCAGCAGCTCTCCCTACGAGCAGTACTTC,CASSSPYEQYF,.,TRBJ2-7,.,TRBV5-1
TGTGCCAGCAGCCCCCAGACTAGCGGGTTATCCTACGAGCAGTACTTC,CASSPQTSGLSYEQYF,TRBD2,TRBJ2-7,.,TRBV3-1/TRBV3-2